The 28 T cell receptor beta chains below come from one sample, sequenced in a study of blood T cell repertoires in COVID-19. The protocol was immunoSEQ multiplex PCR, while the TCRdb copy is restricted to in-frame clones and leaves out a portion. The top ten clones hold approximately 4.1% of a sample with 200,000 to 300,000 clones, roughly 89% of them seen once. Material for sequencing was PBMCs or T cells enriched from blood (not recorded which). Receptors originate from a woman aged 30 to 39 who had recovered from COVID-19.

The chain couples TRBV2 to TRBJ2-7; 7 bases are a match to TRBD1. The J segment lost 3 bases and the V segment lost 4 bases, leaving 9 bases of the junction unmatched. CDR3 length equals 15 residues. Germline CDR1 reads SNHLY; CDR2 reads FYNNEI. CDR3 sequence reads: CASSGRTGLLYEQYF. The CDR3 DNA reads TGTGCCAGCAGTGGGAGGACAGGTCTCCTCTACGAGCAGTACTTC.

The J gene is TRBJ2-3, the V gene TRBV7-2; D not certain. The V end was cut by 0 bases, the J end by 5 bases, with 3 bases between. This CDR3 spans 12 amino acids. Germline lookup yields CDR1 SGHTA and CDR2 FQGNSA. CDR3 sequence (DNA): TGTGCCAGCAGCTTAGCGCGAGATACGCAGTATTTT. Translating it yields CASSLARDTQYF.

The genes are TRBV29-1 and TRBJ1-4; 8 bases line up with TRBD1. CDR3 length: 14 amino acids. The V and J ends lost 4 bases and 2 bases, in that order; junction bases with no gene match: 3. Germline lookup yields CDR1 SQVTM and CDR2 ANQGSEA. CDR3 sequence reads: CSVGTGSTNEKLFF. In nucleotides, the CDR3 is TGCAGCGTTGGGACAGGGTCCACTAATGAAAAACTGTTTTTT. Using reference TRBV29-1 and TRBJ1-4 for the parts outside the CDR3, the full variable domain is SAVISQKPSRDICQRGTSLTIQCQVDSQVTMMFWYRQQPGQSLTLIATANQGSEATYESGFVIDKFPISRPNLTFSTLTVSNMSPEDSSIYLCSVGTGSTNEKLFFGSGTQLSVL.

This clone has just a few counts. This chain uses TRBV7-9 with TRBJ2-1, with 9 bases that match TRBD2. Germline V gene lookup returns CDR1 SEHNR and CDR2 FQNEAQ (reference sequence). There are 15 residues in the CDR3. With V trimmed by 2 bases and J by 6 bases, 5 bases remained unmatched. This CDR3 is CASSLSGRRGNEQFF. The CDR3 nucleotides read TGTGCCAGCAGCTTAAGCGGGAGGAGGGGCAATGAGCAGTTCTTC.

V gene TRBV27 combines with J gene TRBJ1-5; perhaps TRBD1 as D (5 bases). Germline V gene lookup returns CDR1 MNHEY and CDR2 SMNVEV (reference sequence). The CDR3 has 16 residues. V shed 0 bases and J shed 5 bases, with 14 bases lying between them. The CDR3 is CASSLSGQGMDQPQHF. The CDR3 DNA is TGTGCCAGCAGTTTATCCGGCCAGGGCATGGATCAGCCCCAGCATTTT.

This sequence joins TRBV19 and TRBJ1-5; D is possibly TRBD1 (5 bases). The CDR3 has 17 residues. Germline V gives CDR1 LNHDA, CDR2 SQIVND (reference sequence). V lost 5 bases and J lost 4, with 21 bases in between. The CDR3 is CASSAQVLGFLNQPQHF. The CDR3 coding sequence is TGTGCCAGTAGTGCACAGGTATTGGGGTTCCTTAATCAGCCCCAGCATTTT. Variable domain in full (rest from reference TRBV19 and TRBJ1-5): DGGITQSPKYLFRKEGQNVTLSCEQNLNHDAMYWYRQDPGQGLRLIYYSQIVNDFQKGDIAEGYSVSREKKESFPLTVTSAQKNPTAFYLCASSAQVLGFLNQPQHFGDGTRLSIL.

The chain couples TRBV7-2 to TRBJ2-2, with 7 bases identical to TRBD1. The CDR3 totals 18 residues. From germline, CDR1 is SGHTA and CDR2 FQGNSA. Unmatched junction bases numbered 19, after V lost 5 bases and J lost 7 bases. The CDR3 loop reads CASSPILVEGAYYGELFF. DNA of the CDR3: TGTGCCAGCAGCCCAATTTTGGTCGAGGGGGCCTACTACGGGGAGCTGTTTTTT. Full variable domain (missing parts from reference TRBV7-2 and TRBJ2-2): GAGVSQSPSNKVTEKGKDVELRCDPISGHTALYWYRQSLGQGLEFLIYFQGNSAPDKSGLPSDRFSAERTGGSVSTLTIQRTQQEDSAVYLCASSPILVEGAYYGELFFGEGSRLTVL.

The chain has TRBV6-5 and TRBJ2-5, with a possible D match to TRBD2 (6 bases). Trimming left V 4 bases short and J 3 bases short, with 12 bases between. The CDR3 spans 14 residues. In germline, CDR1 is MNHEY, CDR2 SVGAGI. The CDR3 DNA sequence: TGTGCCAGCAGTTTATTGACTAGTGAAGAGACCCAGTACTTC. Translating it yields CASSLLTSEETQYF.

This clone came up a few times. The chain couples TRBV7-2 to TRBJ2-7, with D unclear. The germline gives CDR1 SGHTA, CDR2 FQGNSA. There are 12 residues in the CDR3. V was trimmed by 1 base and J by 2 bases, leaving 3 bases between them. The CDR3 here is CASSLVTYEQYF. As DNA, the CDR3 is TGTGCCAGCAGCTTAGTCACCTACGAGCAGTACTTC. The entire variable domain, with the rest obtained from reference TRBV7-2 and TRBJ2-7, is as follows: GAGVSQSPSNKVTEKGKDVELRCDPISGHTALYWYRQSLGQGLEFLIYFQGNSAPDKSGLPSDRFSAERTGGSVSTLTIQRTQQEDSAVYLCASSLVTYEQYFGPGTRLTVT.

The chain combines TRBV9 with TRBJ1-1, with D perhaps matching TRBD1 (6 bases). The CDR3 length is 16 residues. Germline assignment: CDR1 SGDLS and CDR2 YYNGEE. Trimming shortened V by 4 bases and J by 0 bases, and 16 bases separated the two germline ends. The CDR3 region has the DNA TGTGCCAGCAGCAAGTTTATTGGACAGTTGAACACTGAAGCTTTCTTT. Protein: CASSKFIGQLNTEAFF. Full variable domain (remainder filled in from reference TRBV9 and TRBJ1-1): DSGVTQTPKHLITATGQRVTLRCSPRSGDLSVYWYQQSLDQGLQFLIQYYNGEERAKGNILERFSAQQFPDLHSELNLSSLELGDSALYFCASSKFIGQLNTEAFFGQGTRLTVV.

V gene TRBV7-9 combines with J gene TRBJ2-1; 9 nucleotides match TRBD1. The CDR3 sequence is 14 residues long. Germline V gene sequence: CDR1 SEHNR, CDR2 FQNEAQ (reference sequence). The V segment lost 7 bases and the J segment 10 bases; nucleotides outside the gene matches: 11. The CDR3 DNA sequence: TGTGCCAGCACTCCAAACCGGGGACAGGGCGAGCAGTTCTTC. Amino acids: CASTPNRGQGEQFF.

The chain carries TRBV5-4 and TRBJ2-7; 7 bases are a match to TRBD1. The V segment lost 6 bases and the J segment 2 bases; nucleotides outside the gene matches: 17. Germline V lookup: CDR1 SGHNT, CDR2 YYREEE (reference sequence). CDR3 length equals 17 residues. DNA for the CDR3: TGTGCCAGCACCCCCCGGGGACAGACTTTCGGCCCCTACGAGCAGTACTTC. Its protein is CASTPRGQTFGPYEQYF. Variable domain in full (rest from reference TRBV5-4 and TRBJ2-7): ETGVTQSPTHLIKTRGQQVTLRCSSQSGHNTVSWYQQALGQGPQFIFQYYREEENGRGNFPPRFSGLQFPNYSSELNVNALELDDSALYLCASTPRGQTFGPYEQYFGPGTRLTVT.

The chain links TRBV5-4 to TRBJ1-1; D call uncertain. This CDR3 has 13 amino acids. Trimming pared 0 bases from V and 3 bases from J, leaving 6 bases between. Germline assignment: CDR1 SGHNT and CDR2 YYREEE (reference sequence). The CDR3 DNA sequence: TGTGCCAGCAGCTTGGTCACAGACACTGAAGCTTTCTTT. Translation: CASSLVTDTEAFF.

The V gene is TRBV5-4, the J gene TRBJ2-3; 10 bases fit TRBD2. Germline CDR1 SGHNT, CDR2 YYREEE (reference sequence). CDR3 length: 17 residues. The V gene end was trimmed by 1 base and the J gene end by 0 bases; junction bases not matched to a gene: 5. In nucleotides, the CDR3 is TGTGCCAGCAGCTTGACACAGGGACTAGCGAGCACAGATACGCAGTATTTT. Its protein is CASSLTQGLASTDTQYF.

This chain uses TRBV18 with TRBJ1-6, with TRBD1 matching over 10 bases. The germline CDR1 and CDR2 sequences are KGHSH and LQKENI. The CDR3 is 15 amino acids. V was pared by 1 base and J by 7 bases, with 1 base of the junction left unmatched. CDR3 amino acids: CASSPRTGGNSPLHF. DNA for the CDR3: TGTGCCAGCTCACCACGGACAGGGGGGAATTCACCCCTCCACTTT.

CDR3 nucleotide sequence: TGCGCCAGCAGCTTGAACGGGTTTGGTTCGTATGGCTACACCTTC. It is translated as CASSLNGFGSYGYTF. V gene TRBV5-1 combines with J gene TRBJ1-2; D not certain. The CDR3 sequence is 15 residues long. The germline V gene has CDR1 SGHRS and CDR2 YFSETQ. Trimming pared 1 base from V and 5 bases from J, leaving 15 bases between.

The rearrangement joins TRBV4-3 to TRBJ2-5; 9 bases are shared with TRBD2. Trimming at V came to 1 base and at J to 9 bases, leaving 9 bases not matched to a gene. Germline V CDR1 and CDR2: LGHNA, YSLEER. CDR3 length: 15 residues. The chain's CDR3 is CASSQGLAGLGAQYF. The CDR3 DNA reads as TGCGCCAGCAGCCAAGGGCTAGCGGGGCTCGGGGCCCAGTACTTC.

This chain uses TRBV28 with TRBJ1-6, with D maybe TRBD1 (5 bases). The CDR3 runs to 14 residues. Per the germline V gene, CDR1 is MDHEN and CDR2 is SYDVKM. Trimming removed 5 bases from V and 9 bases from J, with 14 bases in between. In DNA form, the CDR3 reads TGTGCCAGCAGTCTTGAGGCAGGGCGTTCACCCCTCCACTTT. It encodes CASSLEAGRSPLHF.

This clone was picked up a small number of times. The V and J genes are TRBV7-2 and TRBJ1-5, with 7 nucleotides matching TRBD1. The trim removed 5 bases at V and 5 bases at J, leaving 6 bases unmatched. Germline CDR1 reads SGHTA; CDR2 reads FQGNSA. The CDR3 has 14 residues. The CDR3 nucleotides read TGTGCCAGCAGCGCCACAGGGGATCATCAGCCCCAGCATTTT. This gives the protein CASSATGDHQPQHF.

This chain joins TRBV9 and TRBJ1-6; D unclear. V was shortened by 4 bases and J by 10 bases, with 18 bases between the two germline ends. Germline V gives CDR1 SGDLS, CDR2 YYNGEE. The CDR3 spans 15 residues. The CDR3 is CASSPSPASGSPLHF. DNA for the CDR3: TGTGCCAGCAGCCCCTCCCCCGCCTCTGGCTCACCCCTCCACTTT.

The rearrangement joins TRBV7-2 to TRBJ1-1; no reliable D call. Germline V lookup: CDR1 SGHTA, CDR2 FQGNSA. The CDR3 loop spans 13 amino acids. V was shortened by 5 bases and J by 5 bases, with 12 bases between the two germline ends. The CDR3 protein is CASSPTRRTEAFF. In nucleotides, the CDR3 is TGTGCCAGCAGCCCTACCCGGAGAACTGAAGCTTTCTTT.

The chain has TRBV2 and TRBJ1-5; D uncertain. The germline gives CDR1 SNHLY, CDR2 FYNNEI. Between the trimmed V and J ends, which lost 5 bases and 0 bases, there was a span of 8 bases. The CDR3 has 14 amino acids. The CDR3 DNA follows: TGTGCCAGCAGTCCGGGGAGTAGCAATCAGCCCCAGCATTTT. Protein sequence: CASSPGSSNQPQHF.

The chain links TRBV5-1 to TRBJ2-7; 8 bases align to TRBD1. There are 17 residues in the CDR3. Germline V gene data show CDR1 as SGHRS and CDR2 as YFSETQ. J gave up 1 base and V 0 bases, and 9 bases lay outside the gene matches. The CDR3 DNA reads TGCGCCAGCAGCTTGGCTGGACAGGGTGGTCCTTCCTACGAGCAGTACTTC. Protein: CASSLAGQGGPSYEQYF.

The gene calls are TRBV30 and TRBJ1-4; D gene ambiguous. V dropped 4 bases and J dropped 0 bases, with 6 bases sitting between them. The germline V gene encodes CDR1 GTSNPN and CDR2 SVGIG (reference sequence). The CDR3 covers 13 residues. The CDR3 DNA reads TGTGCCTGGAACGGGGCAACTAATGAAAAACTGTTTTTT. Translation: CAWNGATNEKLFF. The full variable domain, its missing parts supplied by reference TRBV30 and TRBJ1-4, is SQTIHQWPATLVQPVGSPLSLECTVEGTSNPNLYWYRQAAGRGLQLLFYSVGIGQISSEVPQNLSASRPQDRQFILSSKKLLLSDSGFYLCAWNGATNEKLFFGSGTQLSVL.

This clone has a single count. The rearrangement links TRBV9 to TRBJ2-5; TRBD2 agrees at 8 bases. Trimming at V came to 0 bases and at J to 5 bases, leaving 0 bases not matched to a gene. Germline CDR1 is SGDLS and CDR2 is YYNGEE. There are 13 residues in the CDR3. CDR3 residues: CASSVGLAETQYF. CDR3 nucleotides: TGTGCCAGCAGCGTAGGACTAGCGGAGACCCAGTACTTC.

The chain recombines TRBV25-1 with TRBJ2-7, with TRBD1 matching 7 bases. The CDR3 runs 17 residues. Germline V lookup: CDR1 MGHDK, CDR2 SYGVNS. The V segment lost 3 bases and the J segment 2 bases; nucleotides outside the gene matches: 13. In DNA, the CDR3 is TGTGCCAGCAGTGATTCACCCCGGGACAGAACCACCTACGAGCAGTACTTC. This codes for CASSDSPRDRTTYEQYF.

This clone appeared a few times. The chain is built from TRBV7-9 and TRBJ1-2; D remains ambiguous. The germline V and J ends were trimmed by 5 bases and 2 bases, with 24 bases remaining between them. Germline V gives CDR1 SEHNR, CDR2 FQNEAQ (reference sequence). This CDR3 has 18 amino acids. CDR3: CASSRRDGDSERNYGYTF. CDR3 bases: TGTGCCAGCAGCCGTAGGGATGGGGATAGCGAGCGAAACTATGGCTACACCTTC.

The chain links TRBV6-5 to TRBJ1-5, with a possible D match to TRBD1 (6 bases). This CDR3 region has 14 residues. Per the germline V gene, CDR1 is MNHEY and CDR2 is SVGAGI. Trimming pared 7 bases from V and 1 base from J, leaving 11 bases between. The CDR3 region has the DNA TGTGCCAGCACCAGAGGACAGAGCAATCAGCCCCAGCATTTT. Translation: CASTRGQSNQPQHF.